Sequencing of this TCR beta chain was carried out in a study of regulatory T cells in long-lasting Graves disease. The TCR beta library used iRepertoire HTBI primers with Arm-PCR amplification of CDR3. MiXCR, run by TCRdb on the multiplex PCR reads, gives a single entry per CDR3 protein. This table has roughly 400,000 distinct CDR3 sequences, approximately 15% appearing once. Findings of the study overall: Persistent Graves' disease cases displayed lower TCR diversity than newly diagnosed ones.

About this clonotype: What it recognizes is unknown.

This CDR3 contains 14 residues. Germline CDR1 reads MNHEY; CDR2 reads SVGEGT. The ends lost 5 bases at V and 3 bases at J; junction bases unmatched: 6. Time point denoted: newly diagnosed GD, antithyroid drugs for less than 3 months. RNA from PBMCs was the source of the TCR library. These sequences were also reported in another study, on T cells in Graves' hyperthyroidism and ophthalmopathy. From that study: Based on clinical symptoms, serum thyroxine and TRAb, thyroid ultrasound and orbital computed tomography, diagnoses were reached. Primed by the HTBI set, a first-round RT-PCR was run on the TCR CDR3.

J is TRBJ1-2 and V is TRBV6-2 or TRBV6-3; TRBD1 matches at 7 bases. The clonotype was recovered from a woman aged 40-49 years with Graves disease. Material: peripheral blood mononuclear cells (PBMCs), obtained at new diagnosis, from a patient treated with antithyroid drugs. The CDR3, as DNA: TGTGCCAGCAGTGAGGATGACAGGGACTATGGCTACACCTTC. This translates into CASSEDDRDYGYTF.